Reported below is one T cell receptor beta chain. Random hexamers were used to reverse transcribe about 0.45 to 1 ug of RNA. MiXCR, applied by TCRdb to the immunoSEQ multiplex PCR reads, yields one record per CDR3 protein. The sample lists roughly 60,000 distinct CDR3 sequences; more than 80% were seen once. This record comes from a study of CD8 T cells in Susac syndrome. Germline V gene lookup returns CDR1 MNHEY and CDR2 SVGAGI. The CDR3 loop spans 17 amino acids. The V segment lost 4 bases and the J segment 3 bases; nucleotides outside the gene matches: 9. Negative isolation was applied to CD8+ and CD4+ T cells, and FACS enrichment was applied to TEMRA cells.

The TCR was taken from a human donor in good health. Sample: CD8+ T cells from PBMCs. The chain uses TRBV6-5 and TRBJ2-5; TRBD2 agrees at 12 bases. In nucleotides, the CDR3 is TGTGCCAGCAGTTCCCTAGCGGGGGGGTTGGTGAAAGAGACCCAGTACTTC. Translating gives CASSSLAGGLVKETQYF.